The present entry profiles one TCR beta chain with its context. After removal of 10 bases from V and 7 bases from J, the junction contained 13 bases not matched to a gene. The germline CDR1 and CDR2 sequences are SNHLY and FYNNEI. The CDR3 covers 14 residues. This sample was included in a study of cytomegalovirus exposure and HLA in healthy donors. A multiplex PCR was run with 60 Vbeta primers and 13 Jbeta primers. Measured with immunoSEQ multiplex PCR; TCRdb has only the in-frame clones, and not every one. The profile shows some 160,000 clones, 75% to 90% of them singletons. The source is a male donor in good health and CMV-seronegative. The sample comprised PBMCs. The chain uses TRBV2 and TRBJ2-1, with 7 bases that match TRBD2. CDR3 nucleotide sequence: TGTGCCACCAAAATCAGCCCCGGGGGGAATGAGCAGTTCTTC. Its translation: CATKISPGGNEQFF.